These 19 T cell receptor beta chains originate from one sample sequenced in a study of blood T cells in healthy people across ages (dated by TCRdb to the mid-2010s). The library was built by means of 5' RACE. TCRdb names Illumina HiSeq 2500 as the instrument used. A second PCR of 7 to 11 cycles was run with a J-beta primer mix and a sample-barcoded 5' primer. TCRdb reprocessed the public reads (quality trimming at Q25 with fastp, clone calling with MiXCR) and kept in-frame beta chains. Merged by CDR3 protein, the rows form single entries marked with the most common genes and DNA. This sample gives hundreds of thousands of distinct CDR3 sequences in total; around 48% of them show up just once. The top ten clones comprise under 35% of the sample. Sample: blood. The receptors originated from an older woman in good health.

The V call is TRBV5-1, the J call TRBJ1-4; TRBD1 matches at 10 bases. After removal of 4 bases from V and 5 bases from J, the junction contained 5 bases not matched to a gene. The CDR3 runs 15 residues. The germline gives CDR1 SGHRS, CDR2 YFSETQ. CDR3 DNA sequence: TGCGCCAGCAGCGTGGGACAGGGGTTAAATGAAAAACTGTTTTTT. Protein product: CASSVGQGLNEKLFF.

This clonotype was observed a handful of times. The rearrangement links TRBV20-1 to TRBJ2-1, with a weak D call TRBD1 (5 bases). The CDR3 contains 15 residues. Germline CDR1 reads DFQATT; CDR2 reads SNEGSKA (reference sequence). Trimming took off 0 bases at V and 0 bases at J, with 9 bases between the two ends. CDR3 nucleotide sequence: TGCAGTGCTAGAGATGGGGCAAGCTCCTACAATGAGCAGTTCTTC. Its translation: CSARDGASSYNEQFF.

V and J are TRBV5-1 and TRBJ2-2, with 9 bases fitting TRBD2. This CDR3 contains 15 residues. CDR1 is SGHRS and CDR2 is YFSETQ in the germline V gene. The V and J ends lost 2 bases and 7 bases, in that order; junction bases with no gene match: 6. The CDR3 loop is CASSFLAGSDGELFF. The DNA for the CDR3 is TGCGCCAGCAGCTTCCTAGCGGGAAGTGACGGGGAGCTGTTTTTT.

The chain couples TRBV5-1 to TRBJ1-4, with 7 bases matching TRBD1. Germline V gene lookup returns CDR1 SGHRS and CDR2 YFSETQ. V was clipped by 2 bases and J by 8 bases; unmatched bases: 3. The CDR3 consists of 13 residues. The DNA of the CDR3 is TGCGCCAGCAGCTTAGGGGGCGAGGAAAAACTGTTTTTT. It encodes CASSLGGEEKLFF.

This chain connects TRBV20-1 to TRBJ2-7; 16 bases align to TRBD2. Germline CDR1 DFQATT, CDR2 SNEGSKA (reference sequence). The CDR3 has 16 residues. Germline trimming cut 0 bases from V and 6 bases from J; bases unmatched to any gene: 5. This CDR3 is CSAREEGTSGRAEQYF. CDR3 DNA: TGCAGTGCTAGAGAAGAAGGGACTAGCGGGAGGGCCGAGCAGTACTTC.

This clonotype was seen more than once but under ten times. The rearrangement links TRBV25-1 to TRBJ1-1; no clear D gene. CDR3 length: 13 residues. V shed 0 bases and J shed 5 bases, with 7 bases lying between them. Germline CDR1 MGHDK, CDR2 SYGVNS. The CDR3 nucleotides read TGTGCCAGCAGTGAATACGGCAGGACTGAAGCTTTCTTT. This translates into CASSEYGRTEAFF. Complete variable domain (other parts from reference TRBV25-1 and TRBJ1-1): EADIYQTPRYLVIGTGKKITLECSQTMGHDKMYWYQQDPGMELHLIHYSYGVNSTEKGDLSSESTVSRIRTEHFPLTLESARPSHTSQYLCASSEYGRTEAFFGQGTRLTVV.

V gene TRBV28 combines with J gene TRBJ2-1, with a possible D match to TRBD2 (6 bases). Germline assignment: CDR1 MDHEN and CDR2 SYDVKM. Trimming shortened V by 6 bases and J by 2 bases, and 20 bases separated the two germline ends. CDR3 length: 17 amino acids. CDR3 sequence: CASRLGGVGPAYNEQFF. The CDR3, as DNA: TGTGCCAGCAGATTGGGGGGAGTGGGTCCAGCCTACAATGAGCAGTTCTTC.

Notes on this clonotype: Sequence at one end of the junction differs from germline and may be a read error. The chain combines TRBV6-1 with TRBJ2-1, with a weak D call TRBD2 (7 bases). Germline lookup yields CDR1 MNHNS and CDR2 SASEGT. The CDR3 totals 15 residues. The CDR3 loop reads CASMKRDTRIDERFF. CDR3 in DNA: TGTGCCAGCATGAAGCGGGACACCAGAATTGATGAGCGGTTCTTC.

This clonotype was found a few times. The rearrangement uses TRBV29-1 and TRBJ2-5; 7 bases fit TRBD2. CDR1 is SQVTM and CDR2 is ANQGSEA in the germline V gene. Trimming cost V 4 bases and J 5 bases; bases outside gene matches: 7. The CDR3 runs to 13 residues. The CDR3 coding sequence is TGCAGCGTTGGGAGGGAGGGGACGGAGACCCAGTACTTC. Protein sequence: CSVGREGTETQYF.

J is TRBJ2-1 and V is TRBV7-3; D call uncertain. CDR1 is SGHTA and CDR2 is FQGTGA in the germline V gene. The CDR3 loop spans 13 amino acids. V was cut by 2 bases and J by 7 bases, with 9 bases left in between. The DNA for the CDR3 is TGTGCCAGCAGCTTAGGAGTTACGAATGAGCAGTTCTTC. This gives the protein CASSLGVTNEQFF.

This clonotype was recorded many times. The CDR3 sequence: CSVEADRYEQFF. The CDR3 DNA reads as TGCAGCGTTGAGGCAGACAGGTACGAGCAGTTCTTC. The genes are TRBV29-1 and TRBJ2-1; possible D gene TRBD1, 6 bases. The CDR3 totals 12 residues. Trimming took off 3 bases at V and 10 bases at J, with 13 bases between the two ends. Germline values: CDR1 SQVTM, CDR2 ANQGSEA.

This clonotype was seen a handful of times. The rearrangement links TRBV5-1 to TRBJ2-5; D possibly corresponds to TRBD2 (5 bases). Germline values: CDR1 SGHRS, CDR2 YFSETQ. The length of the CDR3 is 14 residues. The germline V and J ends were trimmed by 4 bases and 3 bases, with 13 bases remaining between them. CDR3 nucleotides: TGCGCCAGCAGCGTGCAAAGCGGTGAAGAGACCCAGTACTTC. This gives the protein CASSVQSGEETQYF.

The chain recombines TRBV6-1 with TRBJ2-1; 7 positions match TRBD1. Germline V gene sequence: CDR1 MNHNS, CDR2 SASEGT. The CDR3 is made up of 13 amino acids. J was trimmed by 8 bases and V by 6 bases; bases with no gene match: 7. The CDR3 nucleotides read TGTGCCAGCAGCCAAAACAGGGGTTATGAGCAGTTCTTC. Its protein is CASSQNRGYEQFF.

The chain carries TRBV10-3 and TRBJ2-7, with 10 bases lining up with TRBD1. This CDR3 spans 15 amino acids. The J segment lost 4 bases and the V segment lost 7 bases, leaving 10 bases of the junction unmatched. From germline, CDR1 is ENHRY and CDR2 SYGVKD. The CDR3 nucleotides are TGTGCCATCACCACCGGGACAGGGGCAATGTACGAGCAGTACTTC. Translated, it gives CAITTGTGAMYEQYF.

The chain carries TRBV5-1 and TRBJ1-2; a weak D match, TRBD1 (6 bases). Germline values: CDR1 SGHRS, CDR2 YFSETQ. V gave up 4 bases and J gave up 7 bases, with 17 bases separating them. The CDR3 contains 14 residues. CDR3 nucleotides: TGCGCCAGCAGCGAGTCTTCAGGGGATGGTGGCTACACCTTC. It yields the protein CASSESSGDGGYTF.

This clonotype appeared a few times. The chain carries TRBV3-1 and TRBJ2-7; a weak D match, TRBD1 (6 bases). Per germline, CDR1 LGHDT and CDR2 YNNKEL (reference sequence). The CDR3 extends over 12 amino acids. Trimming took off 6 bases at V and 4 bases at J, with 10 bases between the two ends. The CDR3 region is CASRNREYEQYF. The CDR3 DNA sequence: TGTGCCAGCAGGAACAGGGAGTACGAGCAGTACTTC.

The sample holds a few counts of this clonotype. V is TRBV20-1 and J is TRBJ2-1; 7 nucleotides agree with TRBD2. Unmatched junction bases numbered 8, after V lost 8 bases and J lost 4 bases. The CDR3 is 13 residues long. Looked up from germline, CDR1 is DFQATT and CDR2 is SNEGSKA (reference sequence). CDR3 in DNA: TGCAGTTCCGTAGCGGGCACTTACAATGAGCAGTTCTTC. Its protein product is CSSVAGTYNEQFF.

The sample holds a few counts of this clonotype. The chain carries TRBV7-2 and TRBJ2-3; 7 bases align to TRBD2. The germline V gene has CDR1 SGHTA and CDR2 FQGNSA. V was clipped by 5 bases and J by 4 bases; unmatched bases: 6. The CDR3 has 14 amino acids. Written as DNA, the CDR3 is TGTGCCAGCAGCCGGACTAGTCCGGCAGATACGCAGTATTTT. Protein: CASSRTSPADTQYF.

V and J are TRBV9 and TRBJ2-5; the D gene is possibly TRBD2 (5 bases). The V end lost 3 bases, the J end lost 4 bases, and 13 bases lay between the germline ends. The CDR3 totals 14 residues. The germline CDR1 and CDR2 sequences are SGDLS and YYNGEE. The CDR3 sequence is CASSAERTLETQYF. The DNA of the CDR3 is TGTGCCAGCAGCGCTGAGCGGACCCTAGAGACCCAGTACTTC. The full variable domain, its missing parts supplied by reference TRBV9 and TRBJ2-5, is DSGVTQTPKHLITATGQRVTLRCSPRSGDLSVYWYQQSLDQGLQFLIQYYNGEERAKGNILERFSAQQFPDLHSELNLSSLELGDSALYFCASSAERTLETQYFGPGTRLLVL.